The 24 T cell receptor beta chains below all came from one sample that was sequenced in a study of control samples from healthy donors and cancer patients. The repertoire was sequenced with immunoSEQ multiplex PCR; TCRdb's copy has only in-frame clones and lacks some. Of about 60,000 clones in the sample, 65% to 90% were seen once. Sample: blood. The receptor source for this set is a man in his forties in good health.

CDR3 sequence (DNA): TGTGCCAGCAGCCCTCTAGACGGGACTTTCAATGAGCAGTTCTTC. This encodes CASSPLDGTFNEQFF. The gene calls are TRBV7-2 and TRBJ2-1; D is possibly TRBD2 (6 bases). Trimming pared 5 bases from V and 6 bases from J, leaving 17 bases between. The CDR3 is 15 residues long. The germline CDR1 and CDR2 sequences are SGHTA and FQGNSA. Complete variable domain (other parts from reference TRBV7-2 and TRBJ2-1): GAGVSQSPSNKVTEKGKDVELRCDPISGHTALYWYRQSLGQGLEFLIYFQGNSAPDKSGLPSDRFSAERTGGSVSTLTIQRTQQEDSAVYLCASSPLDGTFNEQFFGPGTRLTVL.

The J gene is TRBJ2-6, the V gene TRBV30; TRBD1 aligns across 10 bases. The CDR3 is 18 amino acids. CDR1 GTSNPN and CDR2 SVGIG come from the germline V gene (reference sequence). With 6 bases clipped from V and 0 bases from J, the junction kept 11 bases outside the gene matches. The CDR3 spells CACVAYRDRGSGANVLTF. The CDR3 DNA is TGTGCCTGCGTAGCTTACCGGGACAGGGGCTCTGGGGCCAACGTCCTGACTTTC.

V usage is TRBV12-5 and J usage is TRBJ1-4, with D unresolved. CDR1 and CDR2 (germline): LGHNT, FRNRAP. This CDR3 is built from 16 residues. The V and J ends lost 0 bases and 8 bases respectively, with 16 bases between them. In DNA form, the CDR3 reads TGTGCTAGTGGTTTGGTACTGGGGTATAGCGACGAAAAACTGTTTTTT. Amino acid sequence: CASGLVLGYSDEKLFF.

V gene TRBV18 combines with J gene TRBJ1-1; 7 bases map to TRBD1. Germline lookup yields CDR1 KGHSH and CDR2 LQKENI. Trimming removed 3 bases from V and 7 bases from J; junction bases left unmatched: 5. CDR3 length: 13 residues. CDR3 bases: TGTGCCAGCTCACCCCAGACAGGGTATGAAGCTTTCTTT. Its translation: CASSPQTGYEAFF.

The chain is built from TRBV12-3 or TRBV12-4 and TRBJ1-6; no clear D. CDR3 length: 13 amino acids. Trimming cost V 8 bases and J 3 bases, with 8 bases left between them. The CDR3 nucleotides are TGTGCCAGCGGGGATAGCTATAATTCACCCCTCCACTTT. It encodes CASGDSYNSPLHF.

The chain combines TRBV18 with TRBJ2-1; 11 positions agree with TRBD2. Unmatched junction bases numbered 2, after V lost 3 bases and J lost 7 bases. The germline V gene has CDR1 KGHSH and CDR2 LQKENI. The CDR3 contains 14 residues. The CDR3 coding sequence is TGTGCCAGCTCACCGACTAGCGGGAAGAATGAGCAGTTCTTC. It encodes CASSPTSGKNEQFF. Variable domain in full (rest from reference TRBV18 and TRBJ2-1): NAGVMQNPRHLVRRRGQEARLRCSPMKGHSHVYWYRQLPEEGLKFMVYLQKENIIDESGMPKERFSAEFPKEGPSILRIQQVVRGDSAAYFCASSPTSGKNEQFFGPGTRLTVL.

As DNA, the CDR3 is TGTGCCAGCAGCCCCGGACTAGCGGGACGCCGCGAGCAGTACTTC. This sequence encodes CASSPGLAGRREQYF. This chain joins TRBV5-4 and TRBJ2-7, with 12 nucleotides matching TRBD2. The CDR3 is made up of 15 amino acids. With 4 bases clipped from V and 6 bases from J, the junction kept 8 bases outside the gene matches. Per germline, CDR1 SGHNT and CDR2 YYREEE (reference sequence).

In its sample, this clone was seen once. The CDR3 is CASSEAHGGGSYEQYF. CDR3 DNA: TGTGCCAGCAGTGAAGCCCACGGGGGGGGGTCCTACGAGCAGTACTTC. The genes are TRBV6-1 and TRBJ2-7, with TRBD2 identical over 8 bases. The CDR3 runs 16 residues. V was pared by 0 bases and J by 1 base, with 5 bases of the junction left unmatched. The germline gives CDR1 MNHNS, CDR2 SASEGT.

The chain links TRBV4-1 to TRBJ1-2; D might be TRBD1 (5 bases). Trimming shortened V by 4 bases and J by 0 bases, and 24 bases separated the two germline ends. The germline CDR1 and CDR2 sequences are MGHRA and YSYEKL. The CDR3 has 19 residues. The CDR3 region has the DNA TGCGCCAGCAGCCGTGGGTGGGGACTCCTCGAACGAGCTAACTATGGCTACACCTTC. Translation gives CASSRGWGLLERANYGYTF.

This chain uses TRBV6-5 with TRBJ1-3; the D gene is possibly TRBD1 (5 bases). The V and J ends lost 7 bases and 1 base respectively, with 11 bases between them. Germline values: CDR1 MNHEY, CDR2 SVGAGI. The CDR3 runs 14 residues. The CDR3 nucleotides are TGTGCCAGCACCGGGGGGGGGTCTGGAAACACCATATATTTT. This translates into CASTGGGSGNTIYF.

J is TRBJ1-1 and V is TRBV7-2, with D possibly being TRBD1 (5 bases). Germline CDR1 and CDR2: SGHTA and FQGNSA. The CDR3 extends over 16 amino acids. V dropped 1 base and J dropped 1 base, with 13 bases sitting between them. The CDR3 protein is CASSLDGGGRNTEAFF. CDR3 in DNA: TGTGCCAGCAGCTTAGATGGGGGGGGACGGAACACTGAAGCTTTCTTT. Looking up the rest from reference TRBV7-2 and TRBJ1-1 gives the full variable domain: GAGVSQSPSNKVTEKGKDVELRCDPISGHTALYWYRQSLGQGLEFLIYFQGNSAPDKSGLPSDRFSAERTGGSVSTLTIQRTQQEDSAVYLCASSLDGGGRNTEAFFGQGTRLTVV.

The chain couples TRBV10-3 to TRBJ2-2; the D gene is possibly TRBD1 (6 bases). This CDR3 is 16 amino acids long. V was clipped by 0 bases and J by 5 bases, with 13 bases between them. CDR1 is ENHRY and CDR2 is SYGVKD in the germline V gene. The CDR3 sequence: CAISESGARATGELFF. In nucleotides, the CDR3 is TGTGCCATCAGTGAGTCGGGGGCTAGGGCGACCGGGGAGCTGTTTTTT.

V and J are TRBV24-1 and TRBJ2-5; weak D call: TRBD2 (7 bases). Germline assignment: CDR1 KGHDR and CDR2 SFDVKD. The V and J ends lost 3 bases and 9 bases respectively, with 16 bases between them. This CDR3 spans 14 amino acids. The CDR3 is CATSDVGTREAQYF. The CDR3 DNA sequence: TGTGCCACCAGTGATGTCGGGACACGGGAGGCCCAGTACTTC.

The J gene is TRBJ2-2, the V gene TRBV7-2; D uncertain. V lost 3 bases to trimming and J lost 0 bases, with 8 bases between them. The CDR3 totals 15 residues. Germline V lookup: CDR1 SGHTA, CDR2 FQGNSA. CDR3 loop: CASSFFESNTGELFF. Here the CDR3 DNA reads TGTGCCAGCAGCTTTTTCGAATCGAACACCGGGGAGCTGTTTTTT.

This CDR3 reads CASSQDTGSYNEQFF. CDR3 nucleotides: TGTGCCAGCAGCCAAGACACCGGGAGCTACAATGAGCAGTTCTTC. V gene TRBV3-1 (or the pseudogene TRBV3-2) combines with J gene TRBJ2-1, with D possibly being TRBD2 (6 bases). The length of the CDR3 is 15 residues. Trimming cost V 0 bases and J 3 bases, with 9 bases left between them. CDR1 and CDR2 (germline): LGHDT, YNNKEL (reference sequence).

The rearrangement uses TRBV7-2 and TRBJ1-2; D might be TRBD1 (6 bases). There are 14 residues in the CDR3. Germline CDR1 and CDR2: SGHTA and FQGNSA. Trimming removed 5 bases at V and 7 bases at J, with 17 bases between. In nucleotides, the CDR3 is TGTGCCAGCAGCCCAGATTACAGGGTGCGTGGCTACACCTTC. It codes for CASSPDYRVRGYTF.

The rearrangement links TRBV5-5 to TRBJ2-3; D unresolved. V lost 4 bases and J 2 bases, leaving 14 bases between the germline ends. Germline CDR1 is SGHKS and CDR2 is YYEKEE (reference sequence). CDR3 length equals 15 residues. The CDR3 DNA reads as TGTGCCAGCAGCCCCGACCGGGTTCTCACAGATACGCAGTATTTT. Its translation is CASSPDRVLTDTQYF. Full variable domain (outside the CDR3, taken from reference TRBV5-5 and TRBJ2-3): DAGVTQSPTHLIKTRGQQVTLRCSPISGHKSVSWYQQVLGQGPQFIFQYYEKEERGRGNFPDRFSARQFPNYSSELNVNALLLGDSALYLCASSPDRVLTDTQYFGPGTRLTVL.

This clone is judged medium-sized (0.01 to 0.1%). The V gene is TRBV29-1, the J gene TRBJ2-7, with D possibly TRBD2 on 5 matching bases. The CDR3 totals 12 residues. Deletions cut 0 bases from V and 6 bases from J, with 9 bases between. Germline V gene sequence: CDR1 SQVTM, CDR2 ANQGSEA. The CDR3, as DNA: TGCAGCGTTGAAGATCGAGGGTTCGAGCAGTACTTC. As protein: CSVEDRGFEQYF.

The chain uses TRBV18 and TRBJ1-2, with 7 bases lining up with TRBD1. CDR1 is KGHSH and CDR2 is LQKENI in the germline V gene. The CDR3 has 14 residues. The V and J ends lost 3 bases and 5 bases, in that order; junction bases with no gene match: 6. CDR3 in amino acids: CASSPPDRLYGYTF. Here the CDR3 DNA reads TGTGCCAGCTCACCTCCGGACAGGTTATATGGCTACACCTTC.

V is TRBV6-2 or TRBV6-3 and J is TRBJ2-7; maybe TRBD2 (5 bases). This CDR3 is built from 14 residues. Trimming pared 6 bases from V and 6 bases from J, leaving 18 bases between. Germline V CDR1 and CDR2: MNHEY, SVGEGT. The CDR3: CASSSRGIGIEQYF. The CDR3 bases are TGTGCCAGCAGCTCCCGGGGTATCGGAATCGAGCAGTACTTC.

The chain is built from TRBV5-1 and TRBJ1-1; D uncertain. Trimming stripped 0 bases from V and 6 bases from J, with 9 bases between. This CDR3 is 13 amino acids long. Germline V lookup: CDR1 SGHRS, CDR2 YFSETQ. The CDR3 nucleotides read TGCGCCAGCAGCTTGGACGTTCCTGCTGAAGCTTTCTTT. This translates into CASSLDVPAEAFF.

The CDR3 DNA is TGTGCCAGCAGTTCCATCCCTAAGTCCGGGCAGTATGGCTACACCTTC. Residues: CASSSIPKSGQYGYTF. The rearrangement joins TRBV6-2 or TRBV6-3 to TRBJ1-2; D is ambiguous. From germline, CDR1 is MNHEY and CDR2 SVGEGT. V was shortened by 4 bases and J by 5 bases, with 20 bases between the two germline ends. The CDR3 length is 16 residues.

This sequence joins TRBV6-1 and TRBJ1-1; D is unclear. V lost 2 bases to trimming and J lost 0 bases, with 7 bases between them. The CDR3 is 14 residues long. The V gene's germline CDR1 is MNHNS and CDR2 SASEGT. Here the CDR3 reads CASSENEVNTEAFF. The CDR3 nucleotides read TGTGCCAGCAGTGAAAATGAAGTGAACACTGAAGCTTTCTTT.

V is TRBV4-2 and J is TRBJ2-5; D perhaps matches TRBD2 (5 bases). The length of the CDR3 is 15 residues. The V end lost 1 base, the J end lost 5 bases, and 14 bases lay between the germline ends. The V gene's germline CDR1 is LGHNA and CDR2 YNFKEQ. CDR3 coding DNA: TGTGCCAGCAGCCAAGTACCTAGCCCTACGGAGACCCAGTACTTC. It is translated as CASSQVPSPTETQYF.